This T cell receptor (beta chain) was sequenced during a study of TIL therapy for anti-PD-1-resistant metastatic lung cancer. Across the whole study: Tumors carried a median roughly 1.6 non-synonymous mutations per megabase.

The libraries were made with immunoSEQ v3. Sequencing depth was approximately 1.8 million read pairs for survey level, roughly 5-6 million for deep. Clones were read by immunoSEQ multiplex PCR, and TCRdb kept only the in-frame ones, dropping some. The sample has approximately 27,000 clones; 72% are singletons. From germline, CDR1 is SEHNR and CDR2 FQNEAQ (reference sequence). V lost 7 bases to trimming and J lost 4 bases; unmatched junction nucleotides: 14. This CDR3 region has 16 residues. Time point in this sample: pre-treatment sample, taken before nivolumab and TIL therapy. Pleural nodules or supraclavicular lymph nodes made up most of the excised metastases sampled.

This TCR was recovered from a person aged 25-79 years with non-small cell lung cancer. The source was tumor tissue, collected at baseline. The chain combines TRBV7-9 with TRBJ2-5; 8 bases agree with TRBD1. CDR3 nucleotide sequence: TGTGCCAGCACCACATTGGAACAGGGGGATTTAGAGACCCAGTACTTC. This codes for CASTTLEQGDLETQYF.